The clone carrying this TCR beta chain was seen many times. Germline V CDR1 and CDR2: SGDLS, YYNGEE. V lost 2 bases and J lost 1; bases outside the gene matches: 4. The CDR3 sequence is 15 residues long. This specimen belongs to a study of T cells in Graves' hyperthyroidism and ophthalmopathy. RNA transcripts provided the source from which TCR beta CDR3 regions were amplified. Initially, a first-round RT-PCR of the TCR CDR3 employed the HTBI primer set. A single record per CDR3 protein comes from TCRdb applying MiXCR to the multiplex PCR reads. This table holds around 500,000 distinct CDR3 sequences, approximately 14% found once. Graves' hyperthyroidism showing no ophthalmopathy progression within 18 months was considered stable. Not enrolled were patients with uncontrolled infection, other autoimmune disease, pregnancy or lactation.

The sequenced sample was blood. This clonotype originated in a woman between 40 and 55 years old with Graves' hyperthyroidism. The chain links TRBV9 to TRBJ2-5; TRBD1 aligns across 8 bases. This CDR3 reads CASSVQGALQETQYF. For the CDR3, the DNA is TGTGCCAGCAGCGTCCAGGGGGCCCTCCAAGAGACCCAGTACTTC.